The rows below give T cell receptor beta chains drawn from one sample of a study of cytomegalovirus exposure and HLA in healthy donors. The data were produced by immunoSEQ multiplex PCR, yet TCRdb's version contains in-frame clones alone and is incomplete. Found here are around 350,000 clones, just over 85% of them singletons; the top ten hold 0.83%. The source material was PBMCs. The receptor set was obtained from a woman aged 18-29 years in good health and CMV-seronegative. Both conserved end residues are trimmed from each CDR3.

V gene	J gene	CDR3 protein
TRBV6-5	TRBJ1-5	ASSFTGGRSNQPQH
TRBV30	TRBJ1-2	AWSVNTVDYGYT
TRBV4-1	TRBJ2-5	ASSQDGTRQETQY
TRBV5-4	TRBJ2-5	ASSFRLAAQETQY
TRBV29-1	TRBJ1-1	SVGATGTEAF
TRBV2	TRBJ2-2	ASRRTIVNTGELF
TRBV5-1	TRBJ1-3	ASSLRQGLSGNTIY
TRBV29-1	TRBJ1-1	SVARQGLNTEAF
TRBV5-1	TRBJ1-1	ASSLSGHSKGTEAF
TRBV18	TRBJ2-7	ASSPSGAGEQY
TRBV28	TRBJ2-5	ASSSPGDAETQY
TRBV9	TRBJ1-2	ASSVERTGKGYT
TRBV28	TRBJ1-1	ASSLGSGAF
TRBV27	TRBJ2-1	ASSPRGLAGGEEQF
TRBV10-1	TRBJ2-2	ASRPELNTGELF
TRBV5-8	TRBJ2-3	ASSFSGTGDTQY
TRBV5-6	TRBJ2-3	ASSGGGADTQY
TRBV5-6	TRBJ2-7	ASSLYASSGGGSYEQY
TRBV21-1	TRBJ1-5	ASSTRTAGQMGDYQPQH
TRBV25-1	TRBJ2-6	ASSGIGTATSGANVLT
TRBV2	TRBJ1-5	ASSEDRYSNQPQH
TRBV25-1	TRBJ2-1	ASSELGRGDNEQF
TRBV5-6	TRBJ1-2	ASSPRVRGYGYT
TRBV2	TRBJ2-2	ASLSASNTGELF
TRBV5-1	TRBJ2-1	ASSVIAGGPNRNEQF
TRBV5-1	TRBJ1-3	ASSLEGASGNTIY
TRBV7-3	TRBJ2-1	ASSRGGGGYNEQF
TRBV7-8	TRBJ2-1	ASSLGAWARDRVINEQF
TRBV6-4	TRBJ2-3	ASSENGLAGEITDTQY
TRBV18	TRBJ2-5	ASSEGLAETQY
TRBV18	TRBJ1-3	ASSQGAAGNTIY
TRBV30	TRBJ2-7	AWSEGTSPYEQY
TRBV29-1	TRBJ2-3	SVESPPRSSPDTQY
TRBV10-3	TRBJ2-7	AIMTSGAGYEQY
TRBV6-5	TRBJ2-2	ASSYEGHNTGELF
TRBV7-2	TRBJ2-7	ASSLGRDYEQY
TRBV29-1	TRBJ2-3	SVRSLLSTDTQY
TRBV7-2	TRBJ2-7	ASRGGYEQY
TRBV6-6	TRBJ2-3	ASSQDSTTQY
TRBV2	TRBJ2-7	ASSIFEQY
TRBV19	TRBJ2-5	ASSSYLAGGVGEETQY
TRBV28	TRBJ1-2	ASSFRHYGYT
TRBV28	TRBJ1-1	ASMKNRGLEAF
TRBV5-8	TRBJ2-7	ASRETGGIYEQY
TRBV4-2	TRBJ2-5	ASSPGEPQETQY
TRBV2	TRBJ2-1	ASSGVAGGGEQF
TRBV28	TRBJ1-2	ASGDGYT
TRBV28	TRBJ2-3	ASSFTGSSTDTQY
TRBV5-6	TRBJ2-7	ASSPFDRTYEQY
TRBV9	TRBJ2-7	ASSVAPGRYEQY
TRBV5-5	TRBJ1-5	ASRDTGSNQPQH
TRBV25-1	TRBJ1-1	ASSELMNTEAF
TRBV6-1	TRBJ2-7	ASSGGRAYYEQY
TRBV15	TRBJ2-7	ATSRPGQGISEQY